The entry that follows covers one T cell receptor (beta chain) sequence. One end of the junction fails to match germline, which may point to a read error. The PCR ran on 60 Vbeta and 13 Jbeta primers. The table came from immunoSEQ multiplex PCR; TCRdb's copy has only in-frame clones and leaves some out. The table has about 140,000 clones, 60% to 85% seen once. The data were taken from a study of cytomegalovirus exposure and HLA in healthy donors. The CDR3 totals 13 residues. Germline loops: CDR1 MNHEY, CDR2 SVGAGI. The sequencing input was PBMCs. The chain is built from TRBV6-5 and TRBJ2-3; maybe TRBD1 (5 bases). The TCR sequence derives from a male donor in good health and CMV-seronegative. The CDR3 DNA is TGTGCCAGCAGGTACTCTACAGGATCTACGCAGTATTTT. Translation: CASRYSTGSTQYF.